The clone carrying this TCR beta chain showed up just a few times. The target antigen is unknown. This sample was included in a study of T cell repertoires in cytomegalovirus infection. Whole-study context: Recently identified HLA-C-restricted CMV epitopes were among the peptides used. CMV infection together with matching HLA type was indicated by public TCR beta signatures. Study-wide results and limits: HLA-C-restricted TCR beta clonotypes specific for CMV led the ex vivo response. The study identified carriers of CMV plus the relevant HLA from cumulative public TCR beta family frequency.

Via MiXCR, TCRdb re-called the reads, giving one row per CDR3 protein. This sample has roughly 280,000 distinct CDR3 sequences, with roughly a fifth found just once. V shed 5 bases, J shed 2 bases, and the junction held 6 bases outside the gene matches. This CDR3 has 16 residues. CDR1 and CDR2 from the germline V gene are SGHTA and FQGNSA. The source is a human donor in good health (CMV status not recorded). Some clones in this sample may be carry-over from other donors' samples. This chain uses TRBV7-2 with TRBJ2-3, with TRBD2 identical over 11 bases. The sequenced sample was cultured PBMCs, obtained from culture after CMV antigen stimulation. CDR3 sequence: CASSGPGLADTDTQYF. The DNA of the CDR3 is TGTGCCAGCAGCGGCCCGGGACTAGCGGACACAGATACGCAGTATTTT.